The table lists the clone carrying this T cell receptor beta chain with many counts. These data belong to a study of early T cells in non-severe SARS-CoV-2 infection. In the library, individual cDNA molecules carried attached unique molecular identifiers. TCRdb re-analysed the 5' RACE reads in MiXCR, keeping a single row per CDR3 protein. The sample yields approximately 79,000 distinct CDR3 sequences, around 13% seen once. V was cut by 2 bases and J by 0 bases, with 10 bases left in between. CDR3 length: 15 residues. Germline CDR1 and CDR2: KGHSH and LQKENI. Sequenced material: whole blood. This rearrangement joins TRBV18 to TRBJ1-1; D unresolved. This TCR was recovered from an adult who was a healthcare worker with PCR-confirmed SARS-CoV-2 infection or an uninfected control (not recorded which). CDR3 region: CASSPSQIMNTEAFF. Written as DNA, the CDR3 is TGTGCCAGCTCACCATCACAGATAATGAACACTGAAGCTTTCTTT.